This TCR beta chain was profiled in a study of T cells after yellow fever vaccination. Findings and caveats of the study: Compared with primary, the secondary response was weaker and peaked at day 5, not 15. Clones from primary vaccination mostly reappeared after the booster (about 97% CD4, around 90% CD8). Researchers noted that a small share of clonotypes showed up in both CD4 and CD8 compartments.

Germline V gene lookup returns CDR1 LGHDT and CDR2 YNNKEL (reference sequence). V lost 6 bases and J 5 bases, leaving 8 bases between the germline ends. The CDR3 runs 13 residues. This clonotype was observed a handful of times. Its antigen is not identified. The TCR cDNA carried a universal primer site and UMIs from 5'RACE template switching. MiXCR was run by TCRdb on the 5' RACE reads, yielding one entry per CDR3 protein. The sample consists of some 340,000 distinct CDR3 sequences, roughly 4.3% of them appearing once. The TCR originated in a man aged 18 to 30 who received the YFV17D yellow fever vaccine. Sequencing was performed on PBMCs, taken 5 days after the yellow fever booster vaccination. J is TRBJ1-6 and V is TRBV3-1; a possible D gene is TRBD1 (6 bases). In nucleotides, the CDR3 is TGTGCCAGCAGGCGACAGGATAATTCACCCCTCCACTTT. Translation gives CASRRQDNSPLHF.